This TCR beta chain originates from a study of cytomegalovirus exposure and HLA in healthy donors. Profiling relied on immunoSEQ multiplex PCR, and the TCRdb table lists in-frame clones only, not all of them. The sample holds tens of thousands of clones, more than 70% seen once. A remark on this clone: Antigen unknown.

The CDR3 sequence is 14 residues long. Trimming took off 5 bases at V and 0 bases at J, with 9 bases between the two ends. Germline V gene data show CDR1 as SEHNR and CDR2 as FQNEAQ (reference sequence). General observations from the study: Most TCR sequences were uncommon, yet certain public TCRs appeared in many donors. The finding came from a later analysis; first-cohort TCR clusters tended to co-occur in the 95 to 150 validation repertoires.

The rearrangement links TRBV7-9 to TRBJ2-3, with a possible D match to TRBD2 (6 bases). The origin of this receptor is a woman between 18 and 29 years old in good health and CMV-seropositive. The sequencing input was PBMCs. The CDR3 sequence is CASSRRDSTDTQYF. The CDR3 DNA sequence: TGTGCCAGCAGCCGGCGGGACAGCACAGATACGCAGTATTTT. Drawing the rest from reference TRBV7-9 and TRBJ2-3, the complete variable domain is DTGVSQNPRHKITKRGQNVTFRCDPISEHNRLYWYRQTLGQGPEFLTYFQNEAQLEKSRLLSDRFSAERPKGSFSTLEIQRTEQGDSAMYLCASSRRDSTDTQYFGPGTRLTVL.